A selection of T cell receptor beta chains follows, all from one sample in a study of blood T cells in healthy people across ages. TCRdb re-called the 5' RACE reads with MiXCR, one entry per CDR3 protein. The sample lists around 600,000 distinct CDR3 sequences, roughly 48% occurring once. What was sequenced was blood. Every receptor here comes from an elderly man in good health. CDR3s leave out the opening cysteine and the closing phenylalanine or tryptophan. The order of the fields is J gene, V gene, CDR3 protein.

j_gene: TRBJ2-2
v_gene: TRBV29-1
CDR3aa: SGGTDPNTGELF

j_gene: TRBJ2-3
v_gene: TRBV7-9
CDR3aa: ASSLALADTQY

j_gene: TRBJ2-1
v_gene: TRBV10-3
CDR3aa: AIGTDRVEHNEQF

j_gene: .
v_gene: TRBV6-6
CDR3aa: ASRSGTSGFSETQY

j_gene: TRBJ2-1
v_gene: TRBV7-8
CDR3aa: ASSPPSGIYNEQF

j_gene: TRBJ2-1
v_gene: TRBV6-1
CDR3aa: ASTRGLPGRRGDNEQF

j_gene: TRBJ2-5
v_gene: TRBV7-2
CDR3aa: ASTVWQETQY

j_gene: TRBJ1-5
v_gene: TRBV7-6
CDR3aa: ASSVGGGQPQH

j_gene: TRBJ2-5
v_gene: TRBV12-3/TRBV12-4
CDR3aa: ASRTQGEETQY

j_gene: TRBJ2-1
v_gene: TRBV7-6
CDR3aa: ASSLGAAETYEQF

j_gene: TRBJ2-1
v_gene: TRBV30
CDR3aa: AWSFLDDGRNEQF

j_gene: TRBJ2-5
v_gene: TRBV29-1
CDR3aa: SADGGVEMTLLY

j_gene: TRBJ1-1
v_gene: TRBV7-9
CDR3aa: ASSPEGANTEAF

j_gene: TRBJ2-3
v_gene: TRBV29-1
CDR3aa: SVVWTGTDTQY

j_gene: TRBJ2-5
v_gene: TRBV2
CDR3aa: ASRQGGVETQY

j_gene: TRBJ2-7
v_gene: TRBV29-1
CDR3aa: SVARDRNEQY

j_gene: TRBJ2-5
v_gene: TRBV2
CDR3aa: ASSDQGTQY

j_gene: TRBJ1-2
v_gene: TRBV3-1
CDR3aa: ASSQDLRGGGYT

j_gene: TRBJ1-1
v_gene: TRBV9
CDR3aa: ASSVSHTITEAF

j_gene: TRBJ2-1
v_gene: TRBV29-1
CDR3aa: SQAGTSGLYNEQF

j_gene: TRBJ1-2
v_gene: TRBV29-1
CDR3aa: SVGDNNYGYT

j_gene: .
v_gene: TRBV27
CDR3aa: ASSLSHSKGFLYEQY

j_gene: TRBJ2-7
v_gene: TRBV12-3/TRBV12-4
CDR3aa: ASSYAGDREQY

j_gene: TRBJ1-5
v_gene: TRBV2
CDR3aa: ASSPLQGVGNQPQH

j_gene: TRBJ1-1
v_gene: TRBV20-1
CDR3aa: SVPRDGVNTEAF

j_gene: TRBJ1-4
v_gene: TRBV4-2
CDR3aa: ASSQDGGDDEKLF

j_gene: TRBJ2-3
v_gene: TRBV14
CDR3aa: ASSPRQGTRTDTQY

j_gene: TRBJ1-3
v_gene: TRBV10-3
CDR3aa: AISGTGNGNTIY

j_gene: TRBJ1-2
v_gene: TRBV29-1
CDR3aa: SVEEVTAPYGCT

j_gene: TRBJ2-7
v_gene: TRBV7-2
CDR3aa: ASSTGQGNEQY

j_gene: .
v_gene: TRBV9
CDR3aa: ASSVDREETQY

j_gene: TRBJ2-3
v_gene: TRBV20-1
CDR3aa: SARDGDSGSTDTQY

j_gene: TRBJ1-6
v_gene: TRBV25-1
CDR3aa: ASNRQGVGSPLH